Below are 10 T cell receptor beta chains sequenced from a single sample in a study of shared clonotypes between healthy human individuals. The protocol was immunoSEQ multiplex PCR, while the TCRdb copy is restricted to in-frame clones and leaves out a portion. The sample comprises more than 900,000 clones, approximately 80% of which are singletons, and 0.5% to 0.65% rests with the top ten. Sequencing input: memory CD4+ T cells from PBMCs. This sample's subset: CD45RA-negative fraction. These receptors all stem from a man in his late teens or twenties in good health. Some clones in this sample may be carry-over from other donors' samples.

The rearrangement uses TRBV9 and TRBJ1-3; D unclear. This CDR3 is 14 amino acids long. V dropped 0 bases and J dropped 0 bases, with 4 bases sitting between them. Per germline, CDR1 SGDLS and CDR2 YYNGEE. The CDR3 DNA is TGTGCCAGCAGCGTAGATGGCTCTGGAAACACCATATATTTT. Amino acid sequence: CASSVDGSGNTIYF.

On this clone itself: This may be a read error: a much more frequent sequence differs by one nucleotide. Other DNA sequences in the same sample also yield this CDR3. In DNA, the CDR3 is TGCGCCAGCAGGCTAGCGGCCACAGATACGCAGTATTTT. Translated: CASRLAATDTQYF. The chain joins TRBV25-1 to TRBJ2-3; 7 nucleotides match TRBD2. This CDR3 is 13 amino acids long. Germline V gives CDR1 MGHDK, CDR2 SYGVNS.

The chain employs TRBV25-1 and TRBJ2-7; 11 nucleotides line up with TRBD2. Looked up from germline, CDR1 is MGHDK and CDR2 is SYGVNS. The CDR3 contains 16 residues. The V segment lost 3 bases and the J segment 0 bases; nucleotides outside the gene matches: 4. In DNA form, the CDR3 reads TGTGCCAGCAGTGAGTTACTAGCGGGAGACTCCTACGAGCAGTACTTC. The encoded protein is CASSELLAGDSYEQYF.

The J gene is TRBJ2-7, the V gene TRBV6-6; D unresolved. CDR1 is MNHNY and CDR2 is SVGAGI in the germline V gene (reference sequence). V was pared by 1 base and J by 7 bases, with 14 bases between. CDR3 length: 14 residues. DNA for the CDR3: TGTGCCAGCAGTTACTTGCTAGTTAGTGGGGAGCAGTACTTC. Encoded protein: CASSYLLVSGEQYF.

The V gene is TRBV5-4, the J gene TRBJ2-7; D unclear. Germline V gene sequence: CDR1 SGHNT, CDR2 YYREEE (reference sequence). This CDR3 contains 12 residues. The V end was cut by 4 bases, the J end by 0 bases, with 5 bases between. This chain's CDR3 is CASSVGSYEQYF. The CDR3 DNA is TGTGCCAGCAGCGTGGGCTCCTACGAGCAGTACTTC.

This chain links TRBV18 with TRBJ2-7; perhaps TRBD1 as D (5 bases). The CDR3 is made up of 14 amino acids. V dropped 1 base and J dropped 5 bases, with 12 bases sitting between them. Germline values: CDR1 KGHSH, CDR2 LQKENI. CDR3 bases: TGTGCCAGCTCACCACACGCAGGGTGGGACGAGCAGTACTTC. Translation: CASSPHAGWDEQYF.

V is TRBV7-2 and J is TRBJ2-5; D may be TRBD1 (5 bases). Looked up from germline, CDR1 is SGHTA and CDR2 is FQGNSA. The CDR3 has 13 residues. Trimming removed 5 bases at V and 5 bases at J, with 12 bases between. CDR3 loop: CASSPGPDETQYF. The CDR3, as DNA: TGTGCCAGCAGCCCAGGGCCCGACGAGACCCAGTACTTC.

As for this clone: One base separates it from a far larger clone, so it is likely a read error. The chain employs TRBV19 and TRBJ1-5; 7 bases are a match to TRBD1. V lost 7 bases, J lost 3 bases, and 3 bases stayed unmatched. The CDR3 contains 13 residues. Germline V CDR1 and CDR2: LNHDA, SQIVND (reference sequence). CDR3 nucleotide sequence: TGTGCCAGTAAGGGACAGAACAATCAGCCCCAGCATTTT. Amino acid sequence: CASKGQNNQPQHF.

Worth noting for this clone: The sample has other DNA sequences that encode this CDR3 too. The chain uses TRBV2 and TRBJ2-3, with D possibly being TRBD1 or TRBD2 (6 bases each). The CDR3 length is 14 residues. The V and J ends lost 7 bases and 0 bases respectively, with 11 bases between them. Germline CDR1 is SNHLY and CDR2 is FYNNEI. Here the CDR3 DNA reads TGTGCCAGCAACGGCGGGACAAGCACAGATACGCAGTATTTT. This gives the protein CASNGGTSTDTQYF.

The chain links TRBV28 to TRBJ2-7; D unresolved. Germline V gene lookup returns CDR1 MDHEN and CDR2 SYDVKM. Deletions cut 8 bases from V and 6 bases from J, with 23 bases between. The CDR3 contains 15 residues. The CDR3 is CASPFDKTNLSEQYF. The CDR3 DNA is TGTGCCAGCCCCTTTGATAAGACAAATCTTTCCGAGCAGTACTTC.